The T cell receptor beta chain described here comes from a study of shared clonotypes between healthy human individuals. Looking at the study overall: CD8 memory received one plate per donor, CD8 naive two, CD4 memory three and CD4 naive three.

Concerning this clone itself: No antigen is known for it.

DNA at 150 to 200 ng, approximately 30,000 T cell genomes, went into sorted-subset replicate PCRs. Profiling relied on immunoSEQ multiplex PCR, and the TCRdb table lists in-frame clones only, not all of them. The sample lists fewer than 1.8 million clones, roughly 98.5% occurring once. Germline lookup yields CDR1 ENHRY and CDR2 SYGVKD. Trimming cost V 4 bases and J 4 bases; bases outside gene matches: 5. The CDR3 has 14 amino acids. Study-wide results and limits: Clonotype sharing across a few donors was observed for 4% to 6.5% of naive CD4 clonotypes. How much donors shared clonotypes was expected to be affected by sequencing depth.

The V and J genes are TRBV10-3 and TRBJ2-7, with 9 bases that match TRBD2. This clonotype originated in a young man in good health. Input material: naive CD4+ T cells sorted from blood. Subset: CD45RA+ positively selected. The chain's CDR3 is CAISVRTSGYEQYF. The CDR3 nucleotides are TGTGCCATCAGTGTGAGAACTAGCGGGTACGAGCAGTACTTC.